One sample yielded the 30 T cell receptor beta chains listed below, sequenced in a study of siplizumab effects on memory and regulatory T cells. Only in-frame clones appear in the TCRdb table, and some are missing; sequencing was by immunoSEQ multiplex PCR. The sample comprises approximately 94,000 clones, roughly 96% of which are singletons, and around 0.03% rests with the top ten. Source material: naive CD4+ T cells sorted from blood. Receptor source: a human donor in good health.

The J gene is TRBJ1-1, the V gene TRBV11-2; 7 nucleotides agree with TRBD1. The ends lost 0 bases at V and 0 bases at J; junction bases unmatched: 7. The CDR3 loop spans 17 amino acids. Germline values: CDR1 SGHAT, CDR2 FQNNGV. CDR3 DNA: TGTGCCAGCAGCTTAGATCTGGGACAGCCCATGAACACTGAAGCTTTCTTT. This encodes CASSLDLGQPMNTEAFF.

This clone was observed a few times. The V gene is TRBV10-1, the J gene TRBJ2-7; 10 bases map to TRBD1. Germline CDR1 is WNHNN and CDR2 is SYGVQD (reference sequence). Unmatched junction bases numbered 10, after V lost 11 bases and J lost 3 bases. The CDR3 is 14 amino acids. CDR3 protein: CAGHQGQGLYEQYF. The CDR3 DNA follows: TGCGCCGGCCATCAGGGACAGGGGCTCTACGAGCAGTACTTC.

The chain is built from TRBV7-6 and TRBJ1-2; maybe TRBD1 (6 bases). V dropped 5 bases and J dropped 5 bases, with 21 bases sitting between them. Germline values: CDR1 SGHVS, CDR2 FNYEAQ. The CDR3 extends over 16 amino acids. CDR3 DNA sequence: TGTGCCAGCAGCCCTAGATACGCAGGGGACGCGTATGGCTACACCTTC. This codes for CASSPRYAGDAYGYTF.

The CDR3 is CSARFSDTQYF. The DNA for the CDR3 is TGCAGTGCTAGATTCTCAGATACGCAGTATTTT. This rearrangement joins TRBV20-1 to TRBJ2-3, with D hard to call. The CDR3 totals 11 residues. CDR1 is DFQATT and CDR2 is SNEGSKA in the germline V gene (reference sequence). V lost 2 bases and J 4 bases, leaving 4 bases between the germline ends.

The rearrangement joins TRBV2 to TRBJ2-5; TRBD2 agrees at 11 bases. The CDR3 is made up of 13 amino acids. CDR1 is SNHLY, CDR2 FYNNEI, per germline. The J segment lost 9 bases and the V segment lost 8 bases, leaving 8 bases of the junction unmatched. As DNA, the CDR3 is TGTGCCAGCCGGGGGCTAGCGGGGGGTCCCCAGTACTTC. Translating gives CASRGLAGGPQYF.

The CDR3 nucleotides read TGTGCCTGGAAGTTAGGAGGGGCAGGGGGCAATCAGCCCCAGCATTTT. As protein: CAWKLGGAGGNQPQHF. The rearrangement links TRBV30 to TRBJ1-5; D is perhaps TRBD1 (6 bases). The CDR3 contains 16 residues. The V gene lost 4 bases and the J gene lost 2 bases, with 18 bases spanning the gap. Germline CDR1 and CDR2: GTSNPN and SVGIG (reference sequence).

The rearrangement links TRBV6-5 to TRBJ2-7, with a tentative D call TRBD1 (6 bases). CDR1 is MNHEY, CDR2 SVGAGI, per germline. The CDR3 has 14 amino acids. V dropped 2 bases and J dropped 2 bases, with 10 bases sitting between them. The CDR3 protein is CASSYRGHAYEQYF. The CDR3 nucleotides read TGTGCCAGCAGTTACAGGGGACACGCCTACGAGCAGTACTTC.

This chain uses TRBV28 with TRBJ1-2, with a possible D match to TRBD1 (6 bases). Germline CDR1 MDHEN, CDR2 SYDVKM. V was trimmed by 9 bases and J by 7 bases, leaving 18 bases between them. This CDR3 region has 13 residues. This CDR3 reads CASGAGGGLGYTF. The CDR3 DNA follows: TGTGCCAGTGGTGCTGGGGGGGGCCTTGGCTACACCTTC.

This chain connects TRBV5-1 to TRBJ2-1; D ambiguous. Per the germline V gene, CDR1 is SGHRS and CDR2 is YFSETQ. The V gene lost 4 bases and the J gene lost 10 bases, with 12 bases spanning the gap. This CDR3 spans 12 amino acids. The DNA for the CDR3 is TGCGCCAGCAGCCCGAATACCCCCGAGCAGTTCTTC. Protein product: CASSPNTPEQFF.

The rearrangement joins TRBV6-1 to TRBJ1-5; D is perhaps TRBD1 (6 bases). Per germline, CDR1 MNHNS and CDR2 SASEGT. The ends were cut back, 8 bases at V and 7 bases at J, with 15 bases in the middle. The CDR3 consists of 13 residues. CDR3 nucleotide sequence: TGTGCCAGCCTGGGGGGGCAGGGACAGCCCCAGCATTTT. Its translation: CASLGGQGQPQHF.

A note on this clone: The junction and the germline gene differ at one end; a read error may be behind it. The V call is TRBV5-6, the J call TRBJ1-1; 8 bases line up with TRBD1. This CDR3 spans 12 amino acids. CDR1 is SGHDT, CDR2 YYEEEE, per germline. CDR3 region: CAGSSGQGEAFF. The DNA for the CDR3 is TGTGCCGGCAGCTCAGGACAGGGTGAAGCTTTCTTT.

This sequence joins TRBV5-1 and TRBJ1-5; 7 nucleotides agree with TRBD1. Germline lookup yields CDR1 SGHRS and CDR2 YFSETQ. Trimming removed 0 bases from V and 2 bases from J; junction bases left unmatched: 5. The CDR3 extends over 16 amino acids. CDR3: CASSLGPGGGNQPQHF. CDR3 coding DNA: TGCGCCAGCAGCTTGGGGCCAGGGGGAGGCAATCAGCCCCAGCATTTT.

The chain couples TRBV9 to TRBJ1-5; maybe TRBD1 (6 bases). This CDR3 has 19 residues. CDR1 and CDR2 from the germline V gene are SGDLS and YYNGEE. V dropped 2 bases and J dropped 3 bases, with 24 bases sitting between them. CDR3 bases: TGTGCCAGCAGCGTGATTAGTATGGGGGGGCCCTGTCTCAATCAGCCCCAGCATTTT. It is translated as CASSVISMGGPCLNQPQHF.

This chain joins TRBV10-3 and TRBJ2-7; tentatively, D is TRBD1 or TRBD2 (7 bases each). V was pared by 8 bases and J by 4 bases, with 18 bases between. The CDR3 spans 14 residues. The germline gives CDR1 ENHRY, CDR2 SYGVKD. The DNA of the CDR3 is TGTGCCATCGCTCAGGGGGGGGCCGCTTACGAGCAGTACTTC. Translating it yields CAIAQGGAAYEQYF.

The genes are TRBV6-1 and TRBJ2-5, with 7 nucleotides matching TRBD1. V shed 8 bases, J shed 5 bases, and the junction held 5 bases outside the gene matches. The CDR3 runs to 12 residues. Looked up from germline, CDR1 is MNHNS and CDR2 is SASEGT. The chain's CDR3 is CASFGQVETQYF. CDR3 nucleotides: TGTGCCAGCTTTGGACAGGTGGAGACCCAGTACTTC.

The DNA for the CDR3 is TGTGCCAGCAGTTACTTCCGGGGAATGAACACTGAAGCTTTCTTT. This translates into CASSYFRGMNTEAFF. The chain employs TRBV6-6 and TRBJ1-1; the D is unclear. Germline CDR1 and CDR2: MNHNY and SVGAGI (reference sequence). CDR3 length: 15 amino acids. V was clipped by 1 base and J by 0 bases, with 9 bases between them.

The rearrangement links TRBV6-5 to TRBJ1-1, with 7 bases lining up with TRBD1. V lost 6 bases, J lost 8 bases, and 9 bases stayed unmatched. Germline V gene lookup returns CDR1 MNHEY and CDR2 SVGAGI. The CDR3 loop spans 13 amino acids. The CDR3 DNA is TGTGCCAGCAGAAAGACAGGGCGGGGCGAAGCTTTCTTT. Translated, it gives CASRKTGRGEAFF.

CDR3 loop: CASSPGPGSTDTQYF. Written as DNA, the CDR3 is TGTGCCAGCAGCCCTGGGCCGGGTAGCACAGATACGCAGTATTTT. V usage is TRBV5-4 and J usage is TRBJ2-3; D not certain. V gave up 4 bases and J gave up 0 bases, with 12 bases separating them. The CDR3 contains 15 residues. Per germline, CDR1 SGHNT and CDR2 YYREEE (reference sequence). The full variable domain, rest sourced from reference TRBV5-4 and TRBJ2-3, is ETGVTQSPTHLIKTRGQQVTLRCSSQSGHNTVSWYQQALGQGPQFIFQYYREEENGRGNFPPRFSGLQFPNYSSELNVNALELDDSALYLCASSPGPGSTDTQYFGPGTRLTVL.

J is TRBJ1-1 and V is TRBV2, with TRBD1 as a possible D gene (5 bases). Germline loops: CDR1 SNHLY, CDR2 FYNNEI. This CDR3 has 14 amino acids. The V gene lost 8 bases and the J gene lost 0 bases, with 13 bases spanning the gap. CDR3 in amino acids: CASGLGRLNTEAFF. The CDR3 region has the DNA TGTGCCAGCGGACTGGGACGGTTGAACACTGAAGCTTTCTTT.

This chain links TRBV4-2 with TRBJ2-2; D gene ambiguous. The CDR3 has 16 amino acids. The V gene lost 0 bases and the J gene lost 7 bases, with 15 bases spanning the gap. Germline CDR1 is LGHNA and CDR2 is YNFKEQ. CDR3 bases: TGTGCCAGCAGCCAAGAGGCGACGGCGAGTGTCGGGGAGCTGTTTTTT. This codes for CASSQEATASVGELFF.

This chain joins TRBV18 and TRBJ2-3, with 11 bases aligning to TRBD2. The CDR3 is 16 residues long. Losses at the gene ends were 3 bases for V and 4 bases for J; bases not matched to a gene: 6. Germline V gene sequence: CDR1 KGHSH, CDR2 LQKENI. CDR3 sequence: CASSPYSGGAADTQYF. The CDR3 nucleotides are TGTGCCAGCTCACCCTATAGCGGGGGGGCCGCAGATACGCAGTATTTT.

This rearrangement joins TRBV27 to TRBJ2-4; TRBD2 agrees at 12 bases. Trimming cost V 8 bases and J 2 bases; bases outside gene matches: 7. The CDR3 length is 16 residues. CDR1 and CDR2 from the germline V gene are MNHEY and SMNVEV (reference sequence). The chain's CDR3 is CASETSGGPPKNIQYF. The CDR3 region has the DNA TGTGCCAGCGAAACTAGCGGGGGGCCCCCCAAAAACATTCAGTACTTC.

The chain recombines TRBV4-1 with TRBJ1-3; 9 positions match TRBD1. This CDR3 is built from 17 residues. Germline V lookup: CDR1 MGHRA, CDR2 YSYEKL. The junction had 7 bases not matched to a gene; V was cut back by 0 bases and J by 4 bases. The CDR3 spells CASSQEGTGLFGNTIYF. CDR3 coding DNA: TGCGCCAGCAGCCAAGAGGGGACAGGGTTATTCGGAAACACCATATATTTT.

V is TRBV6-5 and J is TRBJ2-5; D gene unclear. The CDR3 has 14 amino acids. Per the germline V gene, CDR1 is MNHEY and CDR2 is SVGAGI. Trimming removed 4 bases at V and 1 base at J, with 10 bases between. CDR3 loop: CASSFWQSQETQYF. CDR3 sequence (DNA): TGTGCCAGCAGTTTTTGGCAGTCCCAAGAGACCCAGTACTTC.

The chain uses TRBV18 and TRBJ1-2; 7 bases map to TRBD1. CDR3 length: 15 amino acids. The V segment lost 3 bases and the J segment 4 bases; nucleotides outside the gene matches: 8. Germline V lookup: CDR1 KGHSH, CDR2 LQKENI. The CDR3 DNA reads TGTGCCAGCTCACCCCCCCCGGGACAGACCTATGGCTACACCTTC. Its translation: CASSPPPGQTYGYTF.

The CDR3 nucleotides read TGTGCCAGCAGCAAACCCTTAGGGTCCATCGAAAAACTGTTTTTT. Residues: CASSKPLGSIEKLFF. The J gene is TRBJ1-4, the V gene TRBV21-1. TRBV21-1 is classified as a pseudogene. The CDR3 is made up of 15 amino acids.

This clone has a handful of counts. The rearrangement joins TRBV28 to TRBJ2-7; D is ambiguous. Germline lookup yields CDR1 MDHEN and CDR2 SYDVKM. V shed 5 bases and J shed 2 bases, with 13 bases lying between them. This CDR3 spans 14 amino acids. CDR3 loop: CASSLSGDTYEQYF. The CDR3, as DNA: TGTGCCAGCAGTCTCTCAGGTGATACCTACGAGCAGTACTTC. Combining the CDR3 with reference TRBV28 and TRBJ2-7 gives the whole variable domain DVKVTQSSRYLVKRTGEKVFLECVQDMDHENMFWYRQDPGLGLRLIYFSYDVKMKEKGDIPEGYSVSREKKERFSLILESASTNQTSMYLCASSLSGDTYEQYFGPGTRLTVT.

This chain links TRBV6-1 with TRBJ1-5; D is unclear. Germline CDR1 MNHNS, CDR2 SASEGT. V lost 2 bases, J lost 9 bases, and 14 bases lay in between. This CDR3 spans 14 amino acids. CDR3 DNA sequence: TGTGCCAGCAGTGAACCATCTTTCGCACGGCCCCAGCATTTT. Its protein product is CASSEPSFARPQHF.

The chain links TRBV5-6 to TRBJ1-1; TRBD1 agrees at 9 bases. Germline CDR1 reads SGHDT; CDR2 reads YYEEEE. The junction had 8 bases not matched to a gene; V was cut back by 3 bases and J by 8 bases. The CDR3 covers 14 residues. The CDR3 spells CASSSGTGFGEAFF. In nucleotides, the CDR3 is TGTGCCAGCAGCTCCGGGACAGGGTTTGGGGAAGCTTTCTTT.

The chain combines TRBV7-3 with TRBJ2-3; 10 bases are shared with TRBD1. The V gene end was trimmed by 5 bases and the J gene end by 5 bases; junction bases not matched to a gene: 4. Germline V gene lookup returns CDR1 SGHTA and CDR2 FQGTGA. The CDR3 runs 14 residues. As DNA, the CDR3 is TGTGCCAGCAGCAAAGACAGGGGGCTAGATACGCAGTATTTT. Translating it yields CASSKDRGLDTQYF.